The 3 T cell receptor beta chains reported below all come from one sample, sequenced in a study of blood T cell repertoires in COVID-19. Data came from immunoSEQ multiplex PCR; TCRdb stores just in-frame clones and leaves some out. Of roughly 40,000 clones listed, roughly three quarters are singletons. The specimen was peripheral blood. Receptor source: a man between 65 and 85 years old with acute or convalescent COVID-19.

V usage is TRBV2 and J usage is TRBJ1-6, with TRBD1 matching 10 bases. Germline V gives CDR1 SNHLY, CDR2 FYNNEI. The CDR3 covers 14 residues. V lost 6 bases and J lost 9; bases outside the gene matches: 5. CDR3 in DNA: TGTGCCAGCAGGGCGGACAGGGGGAGTTCACCCCTCCACTTT. Protein sequence: CASRADRGSSPLHF.

This chain uses TRBV5-1 with TRBJ2-5; weak D call: TRBD1 (6 bases). Germline V lookup: CDR1 SGHRS, CDR2 YFSETQ. The germline V and J ends were trimmed by 5 bases and 2 bases, with 13 bases remaining between them. This CDR3 is built from 14 residues. The DNA of the CDR3 is TGCGCCAGCAGTCGACAGGCCGAACAAGAGACCCAGTACTTC. It yields the protein CASSRQAEQETQYF.

This clone has just a few counts. J is TRBJ1-6 and V is TRBV9; TRBD1 agrees at 10 bases. The germline gives CDR1 SGDLS, CDR2 YYNGEE. V was pared by 3 bases and J by 7 bases, with 7 bases of the junction left unmatched. The CDR3 sequence is 16 residues long. The CDR3 DNA follows: TGTGCCAGCAGCGGGAGACAGGGGGCTGGGAATTCACCCCTCCACTTT. Translation gives CASSGRQGAGNSPLHF.